A single sample is the source of the 26 T cell receptor beta chains below, sequenced in a study of OX40 agonist ivuxolimab in advanced cancers. Data came from immunoSEQ multiplex PCR; TCRdb stores just in-frame clones and leaves some out. The table has approximately 92,000 clones, approximately 95% seen once. The sequencing here drew on CD4+ or CD8+ T cells sorted from blood, taken in a trial of the OX40 agonist ivuxolimab. The receptors originated from an adult with an advanced solid tumor such as melanoma, head and neck, liver or kidney cancer.

This sequence joins TRBV7-9 and TRBJ2-2, with D perhaps TRBD1 (6 bases). Germline loops: CDR1 SEHNR, CDR2 FQNEAQ (reference sequence). The CDR3 totals 14 residues. V was trimmed by 3 bases and J by 3 bases, leaving 8 bases between them. CDR3 in amino acids: CASSFYRDTGELFF. The CDR3 DNA reads TGTGCCAGCAGCTTTTACAGGGACACCGGGGAGCTGTTTTTT.

This rearrangement joins TRBV10-3 to TRBJ2-1, with D possibly TRBD2 on 5 matching bases. This CDR3 comprises 14 residues. V lost 0 bases and J lost 7, with 10 bases in between. CDR1 and CDR2 (germline): ENHRY, SYGVKD. CDR3 sequence: CAISESGMSNEQFF. Here the CDR3 DNA reads TGTGCCATCAGTGAGTCCGGGATGTCAAATGAGCAGTTCTTC.

The chain links TRBV2 to TRBJ2-7; the match to TRBD2 covers 7 bases. The CDR3 is 15 amino acids. The J segment lost 3 bases and the V segment lost 0 bases, leaving 5 bases of the junction unmatched. Germline-derived CDR1 and CDR2 are SNHLY and FYNNEI. The DNA of the CDR3 is TGTGCCAGCAGTGAAGCTCGGGGGGACCTCTACGAGCAGTACTTC. This sequence encodes CASSEARGDLYEQYF.

The chain recombines TRBV2 with TRBJ2-2; 10 bases agree with TRBD2. The V segment lost 8 bases and the J segment 1 base; nucleotides outside the gene matches: 7. The CDR3 sequence is 16 residues long. The V gene's germline CDR1 is SNHLY and CDR2 FYNNEI. CDR3 sequence: CASRGPSGGNTGELFF. CDR3 sequence (DNA): TGTGCCAGCCGGGGCCCTAGCGGGGGGAACACCGGGGAGCTGTTTTTT.

This clone was seen a single time. Distinct nucleotide sequences in the sample also encode this CDR3. The rearrangement links TRBV4-3 to TRBJ2-7, with 9 positions matching TRBD1. The CDR3 has 14 amino acids. The trim removed 4 bases at V and 1 base at J, leaving 2 bases unmatched. Germline V gene data show CDR1 as LGHNA and CDR2 as YSLEER. The CDR3 DNA reads TGCGCCAGCAGCCCGGGACAGGGTTCCTACGAGCAGTACTTC. Translation: CASSPGQGSYEQYF.

The rearrangement joins TRBV4-3 to TRBJ1-2; no definite D call. V gave up 4 bases and J gave up 4 bases, with 16 bases separating them. Germline values: CDR1 LGHNA, CDR2 YSLEER. The CDR3 totals 15 residues. CDR3 sequence: CASSLSRQFGYGYTF. The CDR3 DNA is TGCGCCAGCAGCCTAAGCCGGCAGTTCGGCTATGGCTACACCTTC.

This rearrangement joins TRBV11-2 to TRBJ2-3; D possibly matches TRBD1 or TRBD2 (5 bases each). The germline V gene has CDR1 SGHAT and CDR2 FQNNGV. The V end was cut by 2 bases, the J end by 2 bases, with 11 bases between. This CDR3 has 15 residues. CDR3 loop: CASSLLTGATDTQYF. CDR3 coding DNA: TGTGCCAGCAGCTTACTAACCGGGGCCACAGATACGCAGTATTTT.

This chain links TRBV4-1 with TRBJ1-1; D is perhaps TRBD1 (6 bases). Trimming took off 0 bases at V and 5 bases at J, with 19 bases between the two ends. CDR3 length equals 17 residues. Germline assignment: CDR1 MGHRA and CDR2 YSYEKL. The CDR3: CASSQDGGRPWTTEAFF. DNA for the CDR3: TGCGCCAGCAGCCAAGATGGGGGCAGGCCTTGGACAACTGAAGCTTTCTTT.

The rearrangement uses TRBV7-3 and TRBJ2-7, with 13 nucleotides matching TRBD2. CDR3 length equals 16 residues. Germline V gene lookup returns CDR1 SGHTA and CDR2 FQGTGA. V lost 2 bases to trimming and J lost 2 bases; unmatched junction nucleotides: 3. DNA for the CDR3: TGTGCCAGCAGCTTAGGCGGACTAGCGGGAGCCTACGAGCAGTACTTC. Its translation: CASSLGGLAGAYEQYF.

This chain connects TRBV7-9 to TRBJ2-1; 7 bases are a match to TRBD2. This CDR3 is 14 amino acids long. From germline, CDR1 is SEHNR and CDR2 FQNEAQ (reference sequence). J lost 13 bases, V lost 1 base, and 10 bases had no gene match. The CDR3 coding sequence is TGTGCCAGCAGCTTAGTCCCCGAGGCGGGAGATCAGTTCTTC. It is translated as CASSLVPEAGDQFF.

V gene TRBV2 combines with J gene TRBJ2-1; the match to TRBD2 covers 10 bases. V shed 6 bases, J shed 5 bases, and the junction held 7 bases outside the gene matches. In germline, CDR1 is SNHLY, CDR2 FYNNEI. The CDR3 loop spans 15 amino acids. The CDR3 protein is CASSPGLAPNNEQFF. CDR3 nucleotides: TGTGCCAGCAGCCCGGGACTAGCGCCGAACAATGAGCAGTTCTTC.

The J gene is TRBJ1-4, the V gene TRBV4-3, with D tentatively TRBD1 (6 bases). V was pared by 0 bases and J by 8 bases, with 16 bases between. CDR3 size: 16 residues. Germline V gives CDR1 LGHNA, CDR2 YSLEER. The CDR3 sequence: CASSQDRGQPYEKLFF. The CDR3 region has the DNA TGCGCCAGCAGCCAAGATCGAGGACAGCCCTACGAAAAACTGTTTTTT.

CDR3 DNA sequence: TGTGCCACCGGTTCGACAGAGAACTATGGCTACACCTTC. Protein product: CATGSTENYGYTF. The chain has TRBV28 and TRBJ1-2, with D possibly TRBD1 on 5 matching bases. V dropped 10 bases and J dropped 2 bases, with 14 bases sitting between them. In germline, CDR1 is MDHEN, CDR2 SYDVKM. The CDR3 is 13 amino acids.

The chain is built from TRBV19 and TRBJ1-3; D ambiguous. The ends were cut back, 7 bases at V and 0 bases at J, with 4 bases in the middle. Germline CDR1 and CDR2: LNHDA and SQIVND (reference sequence). There are 12 residues in the CDR3. CDR3 residues: CASTDSGNTIYF. DNA of the CDR3: TGTGCCAGTACAGACTCTGGAAACACCATATATTTT. Filled out from reference TRBV19 and TRBJ1-3, the complete variable domain reads DGGITQSPKYLFRKEGQNVTLSCEQNLNHDAMYWYRQDPGQGLRLIYYSQIVNDFQKGDIAEGYSVSREKKESFPLTVTSAQKNPTAFYLCASTDSGNTIYFGEGSWLTVV.

The rearrangement uses TRBV27 and TRBJ1-2, with D perhaps matching TRBD1 (5 bases). Germline CDR1 is MNHEY and CDR2 is SMNVEV (reference sequence). V lost 7 bases to trimming and J lost 1 base, with 13 bases between them. This CDR3 spans 14 amino acids. The CDR3 reads CASTTSDSNYGYTF. The DNA for the CDR3 is TGTGCCAGCACTACCTCAGACAGTAACTATGGCTACACCTTC.

This rearrangement joins TRBV20-1 to TRBJ1-2; D is undetermined. The germline V and J ends were trimmed by 3 bases and 5 bases, with 7 bases remaining between them. The germline V gene has CDR1 DFQATT and CDR2 SNEGSKA (reference sequence). The CDR3 sequence is 11 residues long. DNA of the CDR3: TGCAGTGCTAGTTATGGGTATGGCTACACCTTC. It translates to CSASYGYGYTF.

This clone has just one count. V usage is TRBV4-1 and J usage is TRBJ1-6; D call uncertain. CDR1 and CDR2 (germline): MGHRA, YSYEKL. V was pared by 0 bases and J by 13 bases, with 13 bases between. The CDR3 covers 14 residues. CDR3 amino acids: CASSQDSTLGPLHF. The CDR3 DNA sequence: TGCGCCAGCAGCCAAGACAGTACTTTAGGGCCCCTCCACTTT.

This clone was seen more than once but under ten times. The V and J genes are TRBV7-9 and TRBJ1-6, with D maybe TRBD1 (5 bases). Germline V gene data show CDR1 as SEHNR and CDR2 as FQNEAQ (reference sequence). The ends were cut back, 5 bases at V and 4 bases at J, with 15 bases in the middle. The CDR3 is 16 residues long. CDR3 sequence reads: CASSPQGDIYNSPLHF. The CDR3 DNA reads as TGTGCCAGCAGCCCCCAGGGTGACATTTATAATTCACCCCTCCACTTT.

The chain uses TRBV4-2 and TRBJ2-2; D gene ambiguous. Trimming pared 3 bases from V and 2 bases from J, leaving 7 bases between. Germline CDR1 and CDR2: LGHNA and YNFKEQ. The CDR3 is made up of 14 amino acids. CDR3 residues: CASSQSANTGELFF. The CDR3 DNA reads TGTGCCAGCAGCCAGTCGGCAAACACCGGGGAGCTGTTTTTT.

This chain uses TRBV15 with TRBJ2-5; maybe TRBD2 (5 bases). The CDR3 is made up of 15 amino acids. Germline V gene data show CDR1 as LNHNV and CDR2 as YYDKDF (reference sequence). Deletions cut 1 base from V and 5 bases from J, with 14 bases between. The CDR3 bases are TGTGCCACCAGCAGAGCCCGGGCACCGGGGGAGACCCAGTACTTC. Translating gives CATSRARAPGETQYF.

V gene TRBV4-2 combines with J gene TRBJ2-6; either TRBD1 or TRBD2 may supply D (5 bases each). V lost 3 bases and J lost 4, with 10 bases in between. The CDR3 covers 15 residues. Germline assignment: CDR1 LGHNA and CDR2 YNFKEQ. CDR3 residues: CASSQGPGGANVLTF. The CDR3 DNA reads as TGTGCCAGCAGCCAGGGGCCGGGGGGGGCCAACGTCCTGACTTTC.

The CDR3 sequence: CASYGTGLETQYF. In nucleotides, the CDR3 is TGCGCCAGCTACGGGACAGGACTAGAGACCCAGTACTTC. The chain combines TRBV10-1 with TRBJ2-5, with 8 positions matching TRBD1. The J segment lost 4 bases and the V segment lost 8 bases, leaving 6 bases of the junction unmatched. CDR3 size: 13 residues. In germline, CDR1 is WNHNN, CDR2 SYGVQD (reference sequence).

This chain uses TRBV7-8 with TRBJ2-1, with a possible D match to TRBD2 (6 bases). Between the trimmed V and J ends, which lost 1 base and 9 bases, there was a span of 13 bases. The CDR3 runs to 14 residues. The germline CDR1 and CDR2 sequences are SGHVS and FQNEAQ. CDR3 sequence: CASSLGLGRGEQFF. CDR3 bases: TGTGCCAGCAGCTTAGGCCTAGGGCGGGGTGAGCAGTTCTTC.

The rearrangement joins TRBV11-2 to TRBJ2-5, with D possibly being TRBD2 (5 bases). The CDR3 runs 15 residues. Trimming pared 3 bases from V and 1 base from J, leaving 12 bases between. The V gene's germline CDR1 is SGHAT and CDR2 FQNNGV. The CDR3 spells CASSFPRAAQETQYF. CDR3 DNA: TGTGCCAGCAGCTTTCCAAGAGCGGCCCAAGAGACCCAGTACTTC.

This clone appeared once. J is TRBJ2-7 and V is TRBV10-3; D perhaps matches TRBD1 (6 bases). This CDR3 is built from 14 residues. V gave up 9 bases and J gave up 3 bases, with 18 bases separating them. Germline CDR1 is ENHRY and CDR2 is SYGVKD. CDR3 sequence reads: CAIGDLDSFYEQYF. The CDR3 coding sequence is TGTGCCATAGGCGACTTGGACAGTTTCTACGAGCAGTACTTC.

This chain joins TRBV28 and TRBJ2-4; a weak D match, TRBD2 (6 bases). Germline assignment: CDR1 MDHEN and CDR2 SYDVKM. The CDR3 covers 14 residues. V was shortened by 2 bases and J by 3 bases, with 8 bases between the two germline ends. CDR3 sequence reads: CASSLVGGKNIQYF. CDR3 sequence (DNA): TGTGCCAGCAGTTTAGTGGGGGGCAAAAACATTCAGTACTTC.